Listed below are T cell receptor beta chains from one sample, sequenced in a study of T-cell memory formation after mild COVID-19. TCRdb recomputed calls from the 5' RACE reads with MiXCR, one row per CDR3 protein. The data show just under 150,000 distinct CDR3 sequences, under 7% seen once. Material: PBMCs or a T cell subset sorted from them (not recorded which). The receptors shown here come from an adult woman who had mild COVID-19 (a few samples of this study predate the infection). Cell type and time point are not known. The CDR3 runs from the conserved cysteine through the conserved F or W. The order of the fields is D gene, clone size, V gene, J gene, CDR3 length, CDR3 DNA, CDR3 protein. The D gene is left open where the match is weak. Rows give clone size only sometimes, using once, few, many, or a class for an expanded clone.

d_call: NA
clone_size: many
v_call: TRBV29-1
j_call: TRBJ2-1
cdr3_length: 13
cdr3_nt: TGCAGCTCTCCTGGGGGTCTCCACAATGAGCAGTTCTTC
cdr3_aa: CSSPGGLHNEQFF

d_call: TRBD1
clone_size: few
v_call: TRBV6-6
j_call: TRBJ2-5
cdr3_length: 13
cdr3_nt: TGTGCCAGCAGTAGGGGACAGCAGGAGACCCAGTACTTC
cdr3_aa: CASSRGQQETQYF

d_call: NA
clone_size: many
v_call: TRBV7-9
j_call: TRBJ2-7
cdr3_length: 18
cdr3_nt: TGTGCCAGCAGCTTAGTAGCGTTCCGGGACGGGCGCTCCTACGAGCAGTACTTC
cdr3_aa: CASSLVAFRDGRSYEQYF

d_call: NA
clone_size: few
v_call: TRBV5-1
j_call: TRBJ2-3
cdr3_length: 15
cdr3_nt: TGCGCCAGCAGCTTTGGCAGTTCATCCACAGATACGCAGTATTTT
cdr3_aa: CASSFGSSSTDTQYF

d_call: NA
clone_size: few
v_call: TRBV6-2/TRBV6-3
j_call: TRBJ2-1
cdr3_length: 16
cdr3_nt: TGTGCCAGCAGCGACCCGGGAGTCGGCTCCTACAATGAGCAGTTCTTC
cdr3_aa: CASSDPGVGSYNEQFF

d_call: NA
clone_size: few
v_call: TRBV12-3/TRBV12-4
j_call: TRBJ1-1
cdr3_length: 13
cdr3_nt: TGTGCCAGCACCCGGGGGGTGCGCACTGAAGCTTTCTTT
cdr3_aa: CASTRGVRTEAFF

d_call: TRBD2
clone_size: many
v_call: TRBV29-1
j_call: TRBJ2-4
cdr3_length: 13
cdr3_nt: TGCAGCGTAGGGACTAGCTACCAAAACATTCAGTACTTC
cdr3_aa: CSVGTSYQNIQYF

d_call: TRBD2
clone_size: few
v_call: TRBV3-1
j_call: TRBJ2-1
cdr3_length: 17
cdr3_nt: TGTGCCAGCAGCCAATCTCCCGGGGGGGCGAGGTACAATGAGCAGTTCTTC
cdr3_aa: CASSQSPGGARYNEQFF

d_call: NA
clone_size: NA
v_call: TRBV7-9
j_call: TRBJ1-3
cdr3_length: 14
cdr3_nt: TGTGCCAGCAGCGGGTCCGGGACACTAAACACCATATATTTT
cdr3_aa: CASSGSGTLNTIYF

d_call: NA
clone_size: many
v_call: TRBV19
j_call: TRBJ2-4
cdr3_length: 14
cdr3_nt: TGTGCCAGTAGTTTCGCGAGCGGGTGGAACATTCAGTACTTC
cdr3_aa: CASSFASGWNIQYF

d_call: NA
clone_size: many
v_call: TRBV3-1
j_call: TRBJ2-5
cdr3_length: 14
cdr3_nt: TGTGCCAGCAGCCGACGTACTAGGGGCGAGACCCAGTACTTC
cdr3_aa: CASSRRTRGETQYF

d_call: NA
clone_size: many
v_call: TRBV30
j_call: TRBJ2-7
cdr3_length: 11
cdr3_nt: TGTGCCTGGAGTGGAGCTACCGAGCAGTACTTC
cdr3_aa: CAWSGATEQYF

d_call: TRBD1
clone_size: few
v_call: TRBV5-1
j_call: TRBJ2-1
cdr3_length: 16
cdr3_nt: TGCGCCAGCAGCTCCAAACCTGGACAGGTCAACAATGAGCAGTTCTTC
cdr3_aa: CASSSKPGQVNNEQFF

d_call: NA
clone_size: many
v_call: TRBV4-2
j_call: TRBJ1-2
cdr3_length: 13
cdr3_nt: TGTGCCAGCAGCCTCGAGGAATACTATGGCTACACCTTC
cdr3_aa: CASSLEEYYGYTF

d_call: NA
clone_size: many
v_call: TRBV3-1
j_call: TRBJ2-1
cdr3_length: 13
cdr3_nt: TGTGCCAGCAGCCTTTCTCCCTACAATGAGCAGTTCTTC
cdr3_aa: CASSLSPYNEQFF

d_call: TRBD1
clone_size: NA
v_call: TRBV5-5
j_call: TRBJ2-2
cdr3_length: 17
cdr3_nt: TGTGCCAGCAGCTTGGGCGTAACAGGGGGCCACACCGGGGAGCTGTTTTTT
cdr3_aa: CASSLGVTGGHTGELFF

d_call: TRBD1
clone_size: many
v_call: TRBV12-3/TRBV12-4
j_call: TRBJ1-2
cdr3_length: 13
cdr3_nt: TGTGCCAGCAGGGACAGGGGATCCCCCGGCTACACCTTC
cdr3_aa: CASRDRGSPGYTF

d_call: NA
clone_size: many
v_call: TRBV18
j_call: TRBJ2-1
cdr3_length: 15
cdr3_nt: TGTGCCAGCTCACCGGGACGGCGAGGATACAATGAGCAGTTCTTC
cdr3_aa: CASSPGRRGYNEQFF

d_call: NA
clone_size: NA
v_call: TRBV11-2
j_call: TRBJ2-1
cdr3_length: 15
cdr3_nt: TGTGCCAGCAGCTTACACGGACAGCCAAGCAATGAGCAGTTCTTC
cdr3_aa: CASSLHGQPSNEQFF

d_call: TRBD2
clone_size: many
v_call: TRBV5-1
j_call: TRBJ2-1
cdr3_length: 15
cdr3_nt: TGCGCCAGCAGCCGAGCGGGGGGGCGTTACAATGAGCAGTTCTTC
cdr3_aa: CASSRAGGRYNEQFF

d_call: TRBD2
clone_size: many
v_call: TRBV5-1
j_call: TRBJ2-3
cdr3_length: 16
cdr3_nt: TGCGCCAGCATGAGGACTAGCGCTCCCTTCGTTGATACGCAGTATTTT
cdr3_aa: CASMRTSAPFVDTQYF

d_call: TRBD2
clone_size: NA
v_call: TRBV5-1
j_call: TRBJ2-3
cdr3_length: 16
cdr3_nt: TGCGCCAGCAGCGCGGGGGGACTAGCCAACACAGATACGCAGTATTTT
cdr3_aa: CASSAGGLANTDTQYF

d_call: TRBD2
clone_size: NA
v_call: TRBV5-6
j_call: TRBJ2-7
cdr3_length: 18
cdr3_nt: TGTGCCAGCAGCTGGTGGACTAGCGGGAGGGCCATCCCCTACGAGCAGTACTTC
cdr3_aa: CASSWWTSGRAIPYEQYF